This is a list of T cell receptor beta chains from one sample in a study of siplizumab effects on memory and regulatory T cells. The table came from immunoSEQ multiplex PCR; TCRdb's copy has only in-frame clones and leaves some out. The repertoire holds under 140,000 clones, with roughly 89% as singletons. Source material: CD4+ T cells sorted from blood. The receptor set was obtained from a human donor in good health. Both conserved end residues are part of each CDR3. The D gene is left open where the match is weak. The size entry is marked missing in some rows and otherwise reads once, few, many or a size class.

>16|TRBJ1-2|TRBD1|-|TRBV7-9
TGTGCCAGCAGCTTAGGAACGACAGGGGGTAGCTATGGCTACACCTTC
CASSLGTTGGSYGYTF
>14|TRBJ2-5|-|once|TRBV5-6
TGTGCCAGCAGCCTACCGACTTTGCAAGAGACCCAGTACTTC
CASSLPTLQETQYF
>15|TRBJ1-5|-|-|TRBV5-1
TGCGCCAGCAGCTTGGAAGGTATGAGCAATCAGCCCCAGCATTTT
CASSLEGMSNQPQHF
>14|TRBJ2-2|TRBD1|-|TRBV6-5
TGTGCCAGCAGTCGACAGGGGCGAGGCGGGGAGCTGTTTTTT
CASSRQGRGGELFF
>13|TRBJ2-7|TRBD1|-|TRBV7-9
TGTGCCAGCAGCTTAGACAGGGGCTACGAGCAGTACTTC
CASSLDRGYEQYF
>15|TRBJ2-4|TRBD2|-|TRBV29-1
TGCAGCGTTAGACTAACCGGGACTAGCGGGGGTATTCAGTACTTC
CSVRLTGTSGGIQYF
>13|TRBJ1-2|-|-|TRBV6-1
TGTGCCAGCAGGGTAGGGGTGGACTATGGCTACACCTTC
CASRVGVDYGYTF
>11|TRBJ2-1|-|-|TRBV6-5
TGTGCCAGCAGTCGAGTGAATGAGCAGTTCTTC
CASSRVNEQFF
>16|TRBJ2-1|TRBD2|-|TRBV18
TGTGCCAGCTTAAAAGCGGGAGTGAGTTCCTACAATGAGCAGTTCTTC
CASLKAGVSSYNEQFF
>13|TRBJ2-7|-|-|TRBV6-5
TGTGCCAGCCTCAGGGGCGACGGAGGCGAGCAGTACTTC
CASLRGDGGEQYF
>12|TRBJ2-7|-|once|TRBV25-1
TGTGCCAGCAGCTTTGCTTCCTACGAGCAGTACTTC
CASSFASYEQYF
>14|TRBJ2-7|-|once|TRBV10-3
TGTGCCATCAGCCTTGGGGACGGTCCCTACGAGCAGTACTTC
CAISLGDGPYEQYF
>16|TRBJ1-5|-|once|TRBV19
TGTGCCAGTAGTATTGGGGTTCCGAGGGAAAATCAGCCCCAGCATTTT
CASSIGVPRENQPQHF